In its sample, the clone carrying this T cell receptor beta chain was seen a few times. The antigen is unknown. TCR beta CDR3 regions were amplified from RNA. The primer set for the first-round RT-PCR of the TCR CDR3 was HTBI. TCRdb reprocessed the multiplex PCR reads via MiXCR and lists one record per CDR3 protein. The table lists over 250,000 distinct CDR3 sequences, approximately 17% of them singletons. These data belong to a study of T cells in Graves' hyperthyroidism and ophthalmopathy. The study's findings and limits: Model-based prediction identified ophthalmopathy a median roughly 5.9 months prior to its onset. Blood also showed most of the thyroid clonotypes that were expanded above 0.001.

This CDR3 has 14 residues. Germline V lookup: CDR1 ENHRY, CDR2 SYGVKD. V shed 2 bases, J shed 8 bases, and the junction held 7 bases outside the gene matches. The chain has TRBV10-3 and TRBJ1-1, with TRBD1 matching 8 bases. Sequenced material: blood. The sequence came from a woman between 55 and 75 years old with Graves' ophthalmopathy. The CDR3 sequence: CAISEQGATEEAFF. The CDR3 DNA sequence: TGTGCCATCAGTGAGCAGGGGGCAACCGAAGAAGCTTTCTTT.